A single sample is the source of the 9 T cell receptor beta chains below, sequenced in a study of T cells in women clearing cervical HPV infection. Assay used: immunoSEQ multiplex PCR; TCRdb lists only in-frame clones, some missing. The ten top clones account for 6.5% to 7%, within a sample of some 25,000 clones. Sequencing used blood buffy coat. These receptors came from a woman aged 18-69 years with a cervical HPV16 infection that either progressed to CIN3+ or cleared (not recorded which).

As for this clone: The CDR3 end lies 3 residues beyond the end of the read and is filled in from the germline J gene. The chain couples TRBV6-1 to TRBJ2-3, with a possible D match to TRBD1 (6 bases). Per germline, CDR1 MNHNS and CDR2 SASEGT. The CDR3 has 14 amino acids. The CDR3 loop is CASSDRGMYQPQYF. The CDR3 bases that were read are TGTGCCAGCAGTGACAGGGGAATGTATCAGCCG.

About this clone: The read ends 3 residues early relative to the CDR3; the germline J gene fills the gap. The chain joins TRBV5-1 to TRBJ2-5, with 8 bases lining up with TRBD2. CDR3 length: 18 amino acids. Germline loops: CDR1 SGHRS, CDR2 YFSETQ. CDR3 region: CASSLAIRISGNTDTQYF. The sequenced part of the CDR3 DNA is TGCGCCAGCAGCTTGGCCATCCGGATTAGCGGGAACACAGATACC.

Remarks on this clone: The observed sequence ends 3 residues before the CDR3 terminus, with the missing tail filled in from the germline J gene. The chain uses TRBV5-6 and TRBJ2-3; 13 nucleotides match TRBD2. Per germline, CDR1 SGHDT and CDR2 YYEEEE. V lost 8 bases to trimming and J lost 3 bases; unmatched junction nucleotides: 6. The length of the CDR3 is 15 residues. CDR3 DNA (partial): TGTGCCAGTATTGTGGGACTAGCGGGAACAGATACG. This translates into CASIVGLAGTDT. The CDR3 in its entirety is CASIVGLAGTDTQYF.

In the case of this clone: The missing CDR3 end, 3 residues past where the read stops, is filled in from the germline J gene. This chain uses TRBV30 with TRBJ2-7; 7 bases fit TRBD2. The J segment lost 2 bases and the V segment lost 5 bases, leaving 9 bases of the junction unmatched. The CDR3 contains 14 residues. Germline CDR1 and CDR2: GTSNPN and SVGIG (reference sequence). Partial CDR3 DNA: TGTGCCTGGGCACGGGGGGTCGGAGCCTACGAG. The encoded protein is CAWARGVGAYE. In full, the CDR3 reads CAWARGVGAYEQYF.

As to this clone: The CDR3 end is not reached by the read, which stops 3 residues before it; the germline J gene fills it in. This chain uses TRBV7-7 with TRBJ1-1; a weak D match, TRBD1 (5 bases). Germline V gene lookup returns CDR1 SSHAT and CDR2 FNYEAQ (reference sequence). The CDR3 length is 14 residues. V lost 1 base to trimming and J lost 2 bases, with 8 bases between them. Incomplete CDR3 DNA: TGTGCCAGCAGCTTAGGGACAAGTAACACTGAA. Translating gives CASSLGTSNTE. The full CDR3 protein reads CASSLGTSNTEAFF.

The chain's CDR3 is CASSSDRAAPTYTF. The part of the CDR3 DNA that was read is TGTGCCAGCAGCTCAGACAGGGCCGCCCCAACC. The rearrangement joins TRBV7-2 to TRBJ1-2, with 7 bases that match TRBD1. The read ends 3 residues shy of where the CDR3 ends; the end is completed using the germline J gene. This CDR3 has 14 residues. The germline V gene encodes CDR1 SGHTA and CDR2 FQGNSA.

As regards this clone: Sequencing ends 3 residues short of the CDR3 end; the germline J gene provides the rest. The chain has TRBV20-1 and TRBJ1-5; D gene uncertain. Germline V gene sequence: CDR1 DFQATT, CDR2 SNEGSKA (reference sequence). Trimming stripped 6 bases from V and 0 bases from J, with 15 bases between. This CDR3 has 15 amino acids. The sequenced part of the CDR3 DNA is TGCAGTGCCGAGCCCCACCTGTATAGCAATCAGCCC. Protein sequence: CSAEPHLYSNQP. In full, the CDR3 is CSAEPHLYSNQPQHF.

Concerning this clone: The read stops 3 residues short of the end of the CDR3; the missing end is completed from the germline J gene. The V gene is TRBV5-6, the J gene TRBJ2-1, with 9 bases identical to TRBD2. The CDR3 runs to 15 residues. V lost 2 bases and J lost 4; bases outside the gene matches: 4. Germline V gene data show CDR1 as SGHDT and CDR2 as YYEEEE. The part of the CDR3 DNA that was read is TGTGCCAGCAGCTTCACTAGCGGGTGGTACAATGAG. Translation: CASSFTSGWYNE. The whole CDR3 sequence is CASSFTSGWYNEQFF.

In regard to this clone: The CDR3 is cut off 3 residues early in the read; its end comes from the germline J gene. V is TRBV5-4 and J is TRBJ2-3; TRBD2 matches 14 bases. Looked up from germline, CDR1 is SGHNT and CDR2 is YYREEE (reference sequence). J was trimmed by 7 bases and V by 6 bases; bases with no gene match: 7. The CDR3 runs to 15 residues. The CDR3 bases that were read are TGTGCCAGCACCCAGACTAGCGGGAGGGTAAATACG. This encodes CASTQTSGRVNT. The CDR3, in full, reads CASTQTSGRVNTQYF.